This T cell receptor (beta chain) was recovered during a study of blood T cells in healthy people across ages. Study-wide context: The capture of about one barcoded beta molecule per two T cells was achieved by template switching. Study-wide results and limits: Unsorted PBMCs prevented conclusive naive versus antigen-experienced comparison.

CDR1 and CDR2 (germline): SQVTM, ANQGSEA. The CDR3 runs 15 residues. V lost 4 bases, J lost 0 bases, and 13 bases lay in between. Total RNA extracted from each sample amounted to at least 6 micrograms. About this clonotype: Its target is not known.

A second PCR, run for roughly 7 to 12 cycles, used a sample-barcoded 5' primer plus a J-beta primer mix. Each CDR3 protein is one row after TCRdb ran MiXCR on the 5' RACE reads. The top ten clones hold over 30% of a sample with hundreds of thousands of distinct CDR3 sequences, roughly 53% of them seen once. The source is a man between 60 and 70 years old in good health. The sequenced sample was blood. The chain combines TRBV29-1 with TRBJ2-1; possible D gene TRBD2, 6 bases. The CDR3: CSVADRESSYNEQFF. The CDR3 DNA sequence: TGCAGCGTTGCTGATCGGGAGAGCTCCTACAATGAGCAGTTCTTC.